This T cell receptor beta chain was recorded in a study of identical twins. Template switching, a step in the protocol, added a universal primer site, and cDNA carried unique molecular identifiers. TCRdb independently ran MiXCR on the 5' RACE reads; one entry per CDR3 protein. This repertoire shows approximately 670,000 distinct CDR3 sequences, 6% to 6.5% found once; its top ten account for approximately 1.6%. Findings and caveats of the study: Modelling underestimated the level of out-of-frame TCR alpha sharing observed in monozygotic twins. The more abundant beta clonotypes in cord blood had fewer insertions, and memory repertoires did not show this.

Donors uniformly comprised healthy Caucasians. This CDR3 region has 14 residues. Germline CDR1 MRHNA, CDR2 SNTAGT. The V end was cut by 0 bases, the J end by 6 bases, with 8 bases between. A remark on this clonotype: Its target is not known.

Sequencing was performed on naive T cells sorted from blood. The source of this sequence is a man between 18 and 29 years old in good health. V is TRBV6-4 and J is TRBJ2-2; D not resolved. CDR3 sequence reads: CASSDSKVAGELFF. The CDR3 DNA is TGTGCCAGCAGTGACTCGAAGGTGGCCGGGGAGCTGTTTTTT.